A selection of T cell receptor beta chains follows, all from one sample in a study of cytomegalovirus exposure and HLA in healthy donors. Some clones are missing from TCRdb's copy, which holds only in-frame ones; the method was immunoSEQ multiplex PCR. The sample lists over 200,000 clones, 77% occurring once. The sample taken for sequencing was PBMCs. The receptor set was obtained from an older woman in good health and CMV-seropositive. Each CDR3 is given with its conserved first and last residue. A D gene is named only where the DNA matches it firmly. The size entry is marked missing in some rows and otherwise reads once, few, many or a size class.

TRBV7-9,TRBJ1-2,NA,NA,TGTGCCAGCAGCTTAGACAGCATTGGTACCTATGGCTACACCTTC,CASSLDSIGTYGYTF
TRBV4-2,TRBJ2-5,NA,TRBD2,TGTGCCAGCAGCCAAGGGGTGGGTAGCGGGGGAGAGACCCAGTACTTC,CASSQGVGSGGETQYF
TRBV28,TRBJ2-3,NA,NA,TGTGCCAGCAGTACTCGACTAGTGGCCTTCACGCAGTATTTT,CASSTRLVAFTQYF
TRBV28,TRBJ2-3,NA,TRBD2,TGTGCCAGCTCCCCGGCGGGGGATACCACAGATACGCAGTATTTT,CASSPAGDTTDTQYF
TRBV4-1,TRBJ2-7,NA,NA,TGCGCCAGCAGCCAAGTGGTACAGGCAATCTACGAGCAGTACTTC,CASSQVVQAIYEQYF
TRBV29-1,TRBJ1-5,NA,NA,TGCAGCGTTGTCGCGGCCGGGCAGCCCCAGCATTTT,CSVVAAGQPQHF
TRBV5-1,TRBJ2-1,NA,TRBD2,TGCGCCAGCAGCTTGGAGGGACTAGTTGCATATGAGCAGTTCTTC,CASSLEGLVAYEQFF
TRBV6-6,TRBJ1-2,NA,NA,TGTGCCAGCAGTTACTCGAGGGAGAACTATGGCTACACCTTC,CASSYSRENYGYTF
TRBV19,TRBJ1-1,NA,NA,TGTGCCAGTAGTCCCCGGGGAGGGAACACTGAAGCTTTCTTT,CASSPRGGNTEAFF
TRBV6-4,TRBJ2-1,NA,TRBD2,TGTGCCAGCAGAGCCGGGACTAGCGGATCCAATGAGCAGTTCTTC,CASRAGTSGSNEQFF
TRBV30,TRBJ1-2,NA,TRBD1,TGTGCCTGGAGTGTACTGGTACAGGGGGGCTATGGCTACACCTTC,CAWSVLVQGGYGYTF
TRBV6-1,TRBJ2-2,NA,NA,TGTGCCAGCACGAACGAGGCCACCGGGGAGCTGTTTTTT,CASTNEATGELFF
TRBV19,TRBJ2-1,NA,TRBD1,TGTGCCAGTAGTATCCCCGACAGGGGGCGGCCGTACAATGAGCAGTTCTTC,CASSIPDRGRPYNEQFF
TRBV4-1,TRBJ1-3,NA,NA,TGCGCCAGCAGCCAAGGGCGGTTCTCTGGAAACACCATATATTTT,CASSQGRFSGNTIYF
TRBV11-2,TRBJ2-2,NA,NA,TGTGCCAGCAGCCCGACCTTTAATGCGGGACGAGCCGGGGAGCTGTTTTTT,CASSPTFNAGRAGELFF
TRBV5-1,TRBJ2-7,NA,NA,TGCGCCAGCAGCTTGGTTTCAGGGTCCTACGAGCAGTACTTC,CASSLVSGSYEQYF
TRBV11-1,TRBJ2-3,NA,TRBD2,TGTGCCAGCAGCAAGAAGCGGGGGGGCGAAGATACGCAGTATTTT,CASSKKRGGEDTQYF
TRBV7-2,TRBJ2-1,NA,TRBD2,TGTGCCAGCAGTCCTAGCGGGAGCTCCTACAATGAGCAGTTCTTC,CASSPSGSSYNEQFF
TRBV5-1,TRBJ2-3,few,TRBD1,TGCGCCAGCAGCTTGCAAGGGACAGACAGCACAGATACGCAGTATTTT,CASSLQGTDSTDTQYF
TRBV2,TRBJ2-7,NA,NA,TGTGCCAGCGCCCAGCGACGTTACGAGCAGTACTTC,CASAQRRYEQYF
TRBV6-4,TRBJ1-2,NA,TRBD1,TGTGCCAGCAGTCCGGGACAGGGGAAAACTAACTATGGCTACACCTTC,CASSPGQGKTNYGYTF
TRBV5-6,TRBJ2-5,NA,NA,TGTGCCAGCGTCCTTGGAGCCCAAGAGACCCAGTACTTC,CASVLGAQETQYF
TRBV6-4,TRBJ2-1,NA,TRBD1,TGTGCCAGCAGCGGACAGGGTACAGGGGAGCAGTTCTTC,CASSGQGTGEQFF
TRBV18,TRBJ2-1,NA,NA,TGTGCCAGCTCACCCCAAGCGGAGCAGTTCTTC,CASSPQAEQFF
TRBV11-3,TRBJ2-5,NA,NA,TGTGCCAGCAGCCCGGACAGCTACCAAGAGACCCAGTACTTC,CASSPDSYQETQYF
TRBV19,TRBJ2-3,NA,TRBD2,TGTGCCAGTAGTATCCCACTAGCGGGAAGCACAGATACGCAGTATTTT,CASSIPLAGSTDTQYF
TRBV5-1,TRBJ1-2,NA,NA,TGCGCCAGCAGTTTCGCCGGCGGACAGAGCCACTATGGCTACACCTTC,CASSFAGGQSHYGYTF
TRBV28,TRBJ1-2,NA,NA,TGTGCCAGCAGTATGGACAGAAACTATGGCTACACCTTC,CASSMDRNYGYTF
TRBV6-1,TRBJ1-3,NA,TRBD1,TGTGCCAGCAGACCCACAGGGGGCTTTGGAAACACCATATATTTT,CASRPTGGFGNTIYF
TRBV5-8,TRBJ1-1,NA,TRBD1,TGTGCCAGCATCTTGGACAGGGGAACATTGGCTTTCTTT,CASILDRGTLAFF
TRBV5-5,TRBJ2-7,NA,NA,TGTGCCAGCACCCCAGGGGCTAGCGGATCCTACGAGCAGTACTTC,CASTPGASGSYEQYF
TRBV15,TRBJ1-5,NA,NA,TGTGCCACCAGCAGCGTACGAGTGCAGCCCCAGCATTTT,CATSSVRVQPQHF
TRBV5-4,TRBJ1-2,NA,TRBD1,TGTGCCAGCAGCCTGGGACAGCAAAGCTTCTATGGCTACACCTTC,CASSLGQQSFYGYTF
TRBV15,TRBJ1-2,NA,NA,TGTGCCACCAGCAGAGATGGGGCCAACTATGGCTACACCTTC,CATSRDGANYGYTF
TRBV10-1,TRBJ2-7,NA,TRBD1,TGCGCCAGCAGGGAGAACCCCGACAGGGGCGAGCAGTACTTC,CASRENPDRGEQYF
TRBV6-5,TRBJ2-1,NA,NA,TGTGCCAGCAGTTACTCGAGGACTACAAACTACAATGAGCAGTTCTTC,CASSYSRTTNYNEQFF
TRBV7-9,TRBJ1-6,NA,NA,TGTGCCAGCAGCTTTTCAAGACAGGATTTTTATAATTCACCCCTCCACTTT,CASSFSRQDFYNSPLHF
TRBV18,TRBJ2-5,NA,TRBD1,TGTGCCAGCTTTCTACACCGGGACAGGGAGACCCAGTACTTC,CASFLHRDRETQYF
TRBV9,TRBJ2-3,NA,TRBD2,TGTGCCAGCAGTCAAGCGGGGGGGAGCACAGATACGCAGTATTTT,CASSQAGGSTDTQYF
TRBV6-5,TRBJ1-5,NA,NA,TGTGCCAGCAGTTACTCGGGTCCAGGAATCAATCAGCCCCAGCATTTT,CASSYSGPGINQPQHF
TRBV5-1,TRBJ2-1,NA,NA,TGCGCCAGCAGCTTGGTCGGACTCCGGGATGGTTACAATGAGCAGTTCTTC,CASSLVGLRDGYNEQFF
TRBV29-1,TRBJ2-7,once,TRBD1,TGCAGCGTGAGGACAGGTCAGACCTACGAGCAGTACTTC,CSVRTGQTYEQYF
TRBV7-2,TRBJ1-5,NA,NA,TGTGCCAGCAGCACGACAGTAGCCTTTGATCAGCCCCAGCATTTT,CASSTTVAFDQPQHF
TRBV11-2,TRBJ1-2,NA,NA,TGTGCCAGCAGCTTAGATCGGTTGAGGGGCTACACCTTC,CASSLDRLRGYTF
TRBV7-2,TRBJ2-7,NA,NA,TGTGCCAGCAGCTTACAGGGGACCCTTTACTACGAGCAGTACTTC,CASSLQGTLYYEQYF
TRBV4-2,TRBJ2-5,NA,NA,TGTGCCAGCAGCCAACACCCTCTGAGCGAGCAAGAGACCCAGTACTTC,CASSQHPLSEQETQYF
TRBV30,TRBJ2-7,NA,NA,TGTGCCTGGAGTGGATCAGGGCATGCCGAGTACGAGCAGTACTTC,CAWSGSGHAEYEQYF
TRBV9,TRBJ1-6,NA,TRBD1,TGTGCCAGCAGCGGGGCCCAGGGGGACTCACCCCTCCACTTT,CASSGAQGDSPLHF
TRBV7-9,TRBJ2-7,NA,NA,TGTGCCAGCAGCTTTGCAGGGTCCTACGAGCAGTACTTC,CASSFAGSYEQYF
TRBV19,TRBJ1-2,NA,NA,TGTGCCAGTAGTCCAGACACTTATGGCTACACCTTC,CASSPDTYGYTF
TRBV19,TRBJ2-7,few,TRBD1,TGTGCCAGTAGTATCCGGGACAGGGACGACGAGCAGTACTTC,CASSIRDRDDEQYF
TRBV30,TRBJ2-7,NA,TRBD2,TGTGCATGTAGCGGGAGTGGGGCCTACGAGCAGTACTTC,CACSGSGAYEQYF
TRBV19,TRBJ2-3,NA,TRBD1,TGTGCCAGTAGGATTTCTACAGGGGTAGATACGCAGTATTTT,CASRISTGVDTQYF
TRBV7-2,TRBJ2-2,once,NA,TGTGCCAGCAGCTTCGGGTCGTCCGGGGAGCTGTTTTTT,CASSFGSSGELFF